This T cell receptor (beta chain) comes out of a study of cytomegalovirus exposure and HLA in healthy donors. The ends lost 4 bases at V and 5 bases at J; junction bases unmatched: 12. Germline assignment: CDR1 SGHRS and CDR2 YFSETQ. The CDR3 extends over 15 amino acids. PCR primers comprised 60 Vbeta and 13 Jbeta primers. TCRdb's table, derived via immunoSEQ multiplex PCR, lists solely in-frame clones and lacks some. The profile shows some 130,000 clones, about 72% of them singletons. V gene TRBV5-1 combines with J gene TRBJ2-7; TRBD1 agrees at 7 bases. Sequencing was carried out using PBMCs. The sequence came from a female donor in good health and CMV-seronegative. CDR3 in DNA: TGCGCCAGCAGCCCACCTGTAGGACAGGCCAACGAGCAGTACTTC. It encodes CASSPPVGQANEQYF.